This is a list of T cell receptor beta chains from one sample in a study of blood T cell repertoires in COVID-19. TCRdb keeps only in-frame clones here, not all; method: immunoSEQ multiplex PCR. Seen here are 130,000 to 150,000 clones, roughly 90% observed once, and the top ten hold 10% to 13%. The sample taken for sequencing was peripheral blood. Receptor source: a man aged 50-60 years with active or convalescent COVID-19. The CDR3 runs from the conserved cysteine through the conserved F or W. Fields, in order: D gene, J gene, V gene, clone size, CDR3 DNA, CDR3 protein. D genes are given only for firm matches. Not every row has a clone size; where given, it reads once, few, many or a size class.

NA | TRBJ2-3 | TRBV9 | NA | TGTGCCAGCAGCCCCGACAATGGGGCGCCCACAGATACGCAGTATTTT | CASSPDNGAPTDTQYF
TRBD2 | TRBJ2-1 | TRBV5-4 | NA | TGTGCCAGCAGCTTGAAGTTGCGGGAGGGATACAATGAGCAGTTCTTC | CASSLKLREGYNEQFF
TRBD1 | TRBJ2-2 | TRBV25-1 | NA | TGTGCCACCTGGATCGGACAGGGTAACACCGGGGAGCTGTTTTTT | CATWIGQGNTGELFF
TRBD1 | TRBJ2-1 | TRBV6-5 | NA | TGTGCCAGCAGGGGGGCCGGGACAGCCTACAATGAGCAGTTCTTC | CASRGAGTAYNEQFF
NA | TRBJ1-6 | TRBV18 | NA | TGTGCCAGCTCACCGACCGACAGTCTCCTCTCCTATAATTCACCCCTCCACTTT | CASSPTDSLLSYNSPLHF
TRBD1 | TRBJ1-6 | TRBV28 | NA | TGTGCCAGCAGCCTCGGACAGGAGGCACCCCTCCACTTT | CASSLGQEAPLHF
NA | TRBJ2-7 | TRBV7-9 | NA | TGTGCCAGCAGCCCGGGGGACTTCTACGAGCAGTACTTC | CASSPGDFYEQYF
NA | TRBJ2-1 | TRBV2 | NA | TGTGCCAGCAGTGGCAGGTTCAATGAGCAGTTCTTC | CASSGRFNEQFF
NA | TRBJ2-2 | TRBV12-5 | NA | TGTGCTAGTGGTTTTCTACAGGGGAACACCGGGGAGCTGTTTTTT | CASGFLQGNTGELFF
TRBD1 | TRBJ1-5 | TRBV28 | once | TGTGCCAGCAGTTTAGCAGGGGGCAACAATCAGCCCCAGCATTTT | CASSLAGGNNQPQHF
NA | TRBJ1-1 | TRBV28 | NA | TGTGCCAGCAGTCCAACAGGGAACACTGAAGCTTTCTTT | CASSPTGNTEAFF
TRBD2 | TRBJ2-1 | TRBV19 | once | TGTGCCAGTGGGACTAGCGGAAACAATGAGCAGTTCTTC | CASGTSGNNEQFF
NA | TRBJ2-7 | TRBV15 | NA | TGTGCCACCAGCAGAGATCTAGGGAGCTCCTACGAGCAGTACTTC | CATSRDLGSSYEQYF
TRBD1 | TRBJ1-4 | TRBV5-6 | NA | TGTGCCAGCAGCTTGGTTCGGGACAGGGTTAATGAAAAACTGTTTTTT | CASSLVRDRVNEKLFF
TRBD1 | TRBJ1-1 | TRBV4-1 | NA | TGCGCCAGCAGCCTTTCCGAGGGGGCGAGAGGAAACACTGAAGCTTTCTTT | CASSLSEGARGNTEAFF
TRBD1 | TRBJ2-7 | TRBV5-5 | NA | TGTGCCAGCAGCTTGTTGCAGGGGGCGAGGAACGAGCAGTACTTC | CASSLLQGARNEQYF
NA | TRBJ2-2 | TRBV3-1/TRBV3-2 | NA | TGTGCCAGCAGCCCCCTAGGGGGAGCCACCGGGGAGCTGTTTTTT | CASSPLGGATGELFF
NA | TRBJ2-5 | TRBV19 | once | TGTGCCAGTAGTATCTACGGCCAAGAGACCCAGTACTTC | CASSIYGQETQYF
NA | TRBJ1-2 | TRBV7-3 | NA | TGTGCCAGCAGCTTAGGGGGAGGATATGGCTACACCTTC | CASSLGGGYGYTF
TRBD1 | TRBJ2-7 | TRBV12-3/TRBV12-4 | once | TGTGCCTGTGGGGGACAGGGGGCGTTCGAGCAGTACTTC | CACGGQGAFEQYF
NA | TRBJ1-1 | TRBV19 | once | TGTGCCAGTAGTACAGGTAACACTGAAGCTTTCTTT | CASSTGNTEAFF
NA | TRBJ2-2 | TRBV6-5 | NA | TGTGCCAGCAGTTCATTTCAGTTCACCGGGGAGCTGTTTTTT | CASSSFQFTGELFF
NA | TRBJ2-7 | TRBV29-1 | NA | TGCAGCGTTGAGGCTCAGGCAAGTCCTTCCTACGAGCAGTACTTC | CSVEAQASPSYEQYF
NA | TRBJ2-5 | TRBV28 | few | TGTGCCAGCAGCGGTATGGAGACCCAGTACTTC | CASSGMETQYF
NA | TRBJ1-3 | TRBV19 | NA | TGTGCCAGTAATTACGGGAACTCTGGAAACACCATATATTTT | CASNYGNSGNTIYF
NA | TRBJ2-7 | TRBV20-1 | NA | TGCAGTGCTAGTGCTTGGGGGGCCTTAGCGGGACAGTCCTACGAGCAGTACTTC | CSASAWGALAGQSYEQYF
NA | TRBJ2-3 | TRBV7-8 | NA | TGTGCCAGCAGCCCCACTGAGGGCACAGATACGCAGTATTTT | CASSPTEGTDTQYF
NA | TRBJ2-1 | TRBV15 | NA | TGTGCCACCAGCAGAGATAGGGGGACCACGAACAATGAGCAGTTCTTC | CATSRDRGTTNNEQFF
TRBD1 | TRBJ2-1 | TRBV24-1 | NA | TGTGCCACCAGTGATTGGGGACAGTACAATGAGCAGTTCTTC | CATSDWGQYNEQFF
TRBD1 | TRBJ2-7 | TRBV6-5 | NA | TGTGCCAGCACGGGACAGGTGAGGGACGAGCAGTACTTC | CASTGQVRDEQYF
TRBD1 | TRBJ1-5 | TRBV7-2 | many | TGTGCCAGCAGACAGGGGGCTATGGGCAATCAGCCCCAGCATTTT | CASRQGAMGNQPQHF
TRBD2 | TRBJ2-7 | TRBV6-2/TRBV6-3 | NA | TGTGCCAGCAGTTACCCGGACAAGCGGGGCTACGAGCAGTACTTC | CASSYPDKRGYEQYF
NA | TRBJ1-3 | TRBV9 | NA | TGTGCCAGCAGCCCCGGGTGGTCTGGAAACACCATATATTTT | CASSPGWSGNTIYF
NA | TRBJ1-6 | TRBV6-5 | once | TGTGCCAGCAGTTACGGTAGCGGAGCTCCCCTCCACTTT | CASSYGSGAPLHF
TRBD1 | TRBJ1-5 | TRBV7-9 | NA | TGTGCCAGCAGCCTCGACAGGGGCAATCAGCCCCAGCATTTT | CASSLDRGNQPQHF
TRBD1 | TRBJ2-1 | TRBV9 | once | TGTGCCAGCAGCGAGACAGGGGCCTACAATGAGCAGTTCTTC | CASSETGAYNEQFF
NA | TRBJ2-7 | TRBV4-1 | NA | TGCGCCAGCAGCCAAGACAGGGGCCCGTACGAGCAGTACTTC | CASSQDRGPYEQYF
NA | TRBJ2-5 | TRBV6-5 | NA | TGTGCCAGCAGTAAACGGCGGAAGCAAGAGACCCAGTACTTC | CASSKRRKQETQYF
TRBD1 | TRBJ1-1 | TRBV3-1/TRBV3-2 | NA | TGTGCCAGCAGCCAAGTAGCAGGGGGCACTGAAGCTTTCTTT | CASSQVAGGTEAFF
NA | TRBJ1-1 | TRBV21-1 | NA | TGTGCCAGCAATCCTCAGGGGGTCGCCCCTAAAGCTTTCTTT | CASNPQGVAPKAFF
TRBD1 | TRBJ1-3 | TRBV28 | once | TGTGCCAGCAGCTACGACAGGGTGGACACCATATATTTT | CASSYDRVDTIYF
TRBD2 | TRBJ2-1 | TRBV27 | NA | TGTGCCAGCAGTGGGGCTAGCGGGAGTAACTACAATGAGCAGTTCTTC | CASSGASGSNYNEQFF
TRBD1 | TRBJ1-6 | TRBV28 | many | TGTGCCAGCAGGGGGAGAAAGGGACAGGGGGCGAATTCACCCCTCCACTTT | CASRGRKGQGANSPLHF
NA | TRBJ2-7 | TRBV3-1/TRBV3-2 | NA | TGTGCCAGCAGCCAAGTCGGAGCCGGTTCCGAGCAGTACTTC | CASSQVGAGSEQYF
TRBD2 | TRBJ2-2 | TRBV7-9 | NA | TGTGCCAGCAGCCGCTGGGGGACTAGCGGGAGAGCCGGGGAGCTGTTTTTT | CASSRWGTSGRAGELFF
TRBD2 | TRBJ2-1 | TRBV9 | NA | TGTGCCACCTCTAGCGGGAATGAGCAGTTCTTC | CATSSGNEQFF